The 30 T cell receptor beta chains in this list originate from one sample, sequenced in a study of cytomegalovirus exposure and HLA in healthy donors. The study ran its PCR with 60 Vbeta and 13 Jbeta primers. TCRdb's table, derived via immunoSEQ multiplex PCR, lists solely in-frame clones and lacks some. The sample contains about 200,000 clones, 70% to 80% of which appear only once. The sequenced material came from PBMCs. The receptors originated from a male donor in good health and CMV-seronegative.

The CDR3, as DNA: TGTGCCAGCAGCCGGAGTACTCACACAGATACGCAGTATTTT. Its translation is CASSRSTHTDTQYF. The chain has TRBV9 and TRBJ2-3; no firm D call. Germline assignment: CDR1 SGDLS and CDR2 YYNGEE. The V gene lost 4 bases and the J gene lost 2 bases, with 11 bases spanning the gap. This CDR3 has 14 residues.

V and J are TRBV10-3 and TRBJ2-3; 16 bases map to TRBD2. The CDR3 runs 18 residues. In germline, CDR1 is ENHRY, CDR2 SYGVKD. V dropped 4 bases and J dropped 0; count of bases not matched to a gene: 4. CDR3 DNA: TGTGCCATCAGTGCCGGGACTAGCGGGAGGGCCAGCACAGATACGCAGTATTTT. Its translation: CAISAGTSGRASTDTQYF.

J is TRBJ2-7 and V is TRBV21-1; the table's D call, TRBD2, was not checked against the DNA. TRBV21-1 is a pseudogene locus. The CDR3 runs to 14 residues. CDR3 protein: CASSVRLASNEQYF. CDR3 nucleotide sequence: TGTGCCAGCAGCGTACGACTAGCGTCCAACGAGCAGTACTTC.

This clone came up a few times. In DNA form, the CDR3 reads TGTGCCAGCAGTTCCGGTCAGACAGGGGCAAGGATCACCTTC. Translating it yields CASSSGQTGARITF. This rearrangement joins TRBV5-6 to TRBJ1-2; 8 nucleotides match TRBD1. The CDR3 contains 14 residues. Germline V gene lookup returns CDR1 SGHDT and CDR2 YYEEEE. Trimming at V came to 5 bases and at J to 13 bases, leaving 16 bases not matched to a gene. Using reference TRBV5-6 and TRBJ1-2 for the parts outside the CDR3, the full variable domain is DAGVTQSPTHLIKTRGQQVTLRCSPKSGHDTVSWYQQALGQGPQFIFQYYEEEERQRGNFPDRFSGHQFPNYSSELNVNALLLGDSALYLCASSSGQTGARITFGSGTRLTVV.

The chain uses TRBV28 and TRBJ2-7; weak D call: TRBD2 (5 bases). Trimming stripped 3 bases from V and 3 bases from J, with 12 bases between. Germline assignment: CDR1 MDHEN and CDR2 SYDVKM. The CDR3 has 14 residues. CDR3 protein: CASSLWTPDYEQYF. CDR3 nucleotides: TGTGCCAGCAGTTTGTGGACTCCAGACTACGAGCAGTACTTC.

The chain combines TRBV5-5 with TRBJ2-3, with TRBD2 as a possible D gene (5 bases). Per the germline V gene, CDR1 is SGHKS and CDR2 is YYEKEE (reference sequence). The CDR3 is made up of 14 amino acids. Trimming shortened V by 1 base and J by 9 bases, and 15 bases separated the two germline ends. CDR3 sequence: CASSLLGYGETQYF. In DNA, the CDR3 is TGTGCCAGCAGCTTGTTAGGCTACGGGGAAACGCAGTATTTT.

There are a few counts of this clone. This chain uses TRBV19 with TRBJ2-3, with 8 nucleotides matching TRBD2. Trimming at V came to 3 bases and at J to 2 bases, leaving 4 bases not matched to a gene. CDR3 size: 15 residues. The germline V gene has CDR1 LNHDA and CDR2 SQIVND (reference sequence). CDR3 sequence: CASSMGLVITDTQYF. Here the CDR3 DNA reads TGTGCCAGTAGTATGGGACTAGTGATCACAGATACGCAGTATTTT.

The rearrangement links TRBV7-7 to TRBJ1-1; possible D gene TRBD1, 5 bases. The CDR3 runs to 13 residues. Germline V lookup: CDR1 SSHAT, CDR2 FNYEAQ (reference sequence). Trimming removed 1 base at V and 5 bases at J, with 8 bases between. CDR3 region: CASSLERGTEAFF. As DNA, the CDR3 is TGTGCCAGCAGCTTAGAGCGGGGGACTGAAGCTTTCTTT. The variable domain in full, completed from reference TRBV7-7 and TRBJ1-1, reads GAGVSQSPRYKVTKRGQDVTLRCDPISSHATLYWYQQALGQGPEFLTYFNYEAQPDKSGLPSDRFSAERPEGSISTLTIQRTEQRDSAMYRCASSLERGTEAFFGQGTRLTVV.

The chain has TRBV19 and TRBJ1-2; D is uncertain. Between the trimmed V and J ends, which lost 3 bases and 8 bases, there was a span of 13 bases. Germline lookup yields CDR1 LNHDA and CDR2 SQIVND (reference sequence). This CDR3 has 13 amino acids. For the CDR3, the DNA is TGTGCCAGTAGTATTCCGGTGCTCCCCGGCTACACCTTC. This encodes CASSIPVLPGYTF.

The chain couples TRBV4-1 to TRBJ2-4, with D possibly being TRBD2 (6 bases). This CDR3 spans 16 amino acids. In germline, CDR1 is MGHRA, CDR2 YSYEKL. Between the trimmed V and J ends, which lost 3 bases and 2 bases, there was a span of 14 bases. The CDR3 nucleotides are TGCGCCAGCAGCCACCCGGGGGAGGTCCCCAAAAACATTCAGTACTTC. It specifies CASSHPGEVPKNIQYF.

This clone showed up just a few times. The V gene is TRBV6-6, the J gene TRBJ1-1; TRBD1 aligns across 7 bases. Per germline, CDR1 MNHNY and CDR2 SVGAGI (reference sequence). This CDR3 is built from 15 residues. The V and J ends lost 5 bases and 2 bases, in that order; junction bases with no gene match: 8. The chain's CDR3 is CASSPLDRVNTEAFF. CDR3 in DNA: TGTGCCAGCAGTCCACTCGACAGGGTCAACACTGAAGCTTTCTTT.

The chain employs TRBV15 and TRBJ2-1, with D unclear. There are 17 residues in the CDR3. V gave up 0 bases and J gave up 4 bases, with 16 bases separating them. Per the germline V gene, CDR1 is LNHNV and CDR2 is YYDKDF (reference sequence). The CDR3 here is CATSRDWPTSYYNEQFF. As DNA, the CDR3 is TGTGCCACCAGCAGAGATTGGCCCACGTCATATTACAATGAGCAGTTCTTC.

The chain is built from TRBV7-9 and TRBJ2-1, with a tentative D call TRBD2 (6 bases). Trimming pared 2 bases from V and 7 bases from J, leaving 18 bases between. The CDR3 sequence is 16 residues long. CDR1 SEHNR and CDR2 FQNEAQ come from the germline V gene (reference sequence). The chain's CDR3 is CASSLRASVESNEQFF. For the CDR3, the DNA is TGTGCCAGCAGCTTAAGGGCTAGCGTTGAATCAAATGAGCAGTTCTTC.

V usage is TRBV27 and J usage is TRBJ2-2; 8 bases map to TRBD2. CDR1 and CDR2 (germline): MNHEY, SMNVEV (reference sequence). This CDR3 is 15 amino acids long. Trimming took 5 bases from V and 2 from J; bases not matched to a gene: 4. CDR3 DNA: TGTGCCAGCAGTCCGCGGGAGGTTAACACCGGGGAGCTGTTTTTT. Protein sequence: CASSPREVNTGELFF.

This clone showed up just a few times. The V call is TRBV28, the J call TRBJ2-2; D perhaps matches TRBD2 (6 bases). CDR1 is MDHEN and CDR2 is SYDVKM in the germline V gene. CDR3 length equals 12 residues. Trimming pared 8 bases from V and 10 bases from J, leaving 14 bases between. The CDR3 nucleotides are TGTGCCAGCCGAGGGTGGAGGGAGGAGCTGTTTTTT. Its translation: CASRGWREELFF.

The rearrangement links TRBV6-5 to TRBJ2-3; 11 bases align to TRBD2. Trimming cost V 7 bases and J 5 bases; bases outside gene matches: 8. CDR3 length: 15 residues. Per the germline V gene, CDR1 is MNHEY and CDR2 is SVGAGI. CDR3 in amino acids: CASKNSGRAEDTQYF. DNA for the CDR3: TGTGCCAGCAAAAATAGCGGGAGGGCCGAAGATACGCAGTATTTT.

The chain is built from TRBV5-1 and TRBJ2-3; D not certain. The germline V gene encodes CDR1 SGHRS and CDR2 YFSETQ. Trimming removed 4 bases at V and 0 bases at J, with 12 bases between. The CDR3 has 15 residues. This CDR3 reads CASSVQKTSTDTQYF. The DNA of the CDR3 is TGCGCCAGCAGCGTACAGAAAACTAGCACAGATACGCAGTATTTT.

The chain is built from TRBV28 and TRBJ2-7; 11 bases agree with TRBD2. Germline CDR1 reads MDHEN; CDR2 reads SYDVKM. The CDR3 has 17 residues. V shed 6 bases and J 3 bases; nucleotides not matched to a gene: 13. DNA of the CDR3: TGTGCCAGCAGCCCAGTTGAAGGACTAGCGGGTGGCTACGAGCAGTACTTC. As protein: CASSPVEGLAGGYEQYF.

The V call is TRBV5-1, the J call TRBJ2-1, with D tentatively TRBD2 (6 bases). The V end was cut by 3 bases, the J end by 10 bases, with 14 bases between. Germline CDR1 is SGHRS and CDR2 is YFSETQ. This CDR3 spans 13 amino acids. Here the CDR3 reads CASSWAREWEQFF. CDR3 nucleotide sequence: TGCGCCAGCAGCTGGGCCCGGGAGTGGGAGCAGTTCTTC.

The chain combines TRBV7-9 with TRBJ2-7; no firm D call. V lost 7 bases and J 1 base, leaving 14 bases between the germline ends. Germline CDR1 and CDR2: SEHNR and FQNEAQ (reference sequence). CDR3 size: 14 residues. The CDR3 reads CASTQWAESYEQYF. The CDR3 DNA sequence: TGTGCCAGCACCCAGTGGGCTGAGTCCTACGAGCAGTACTTC.

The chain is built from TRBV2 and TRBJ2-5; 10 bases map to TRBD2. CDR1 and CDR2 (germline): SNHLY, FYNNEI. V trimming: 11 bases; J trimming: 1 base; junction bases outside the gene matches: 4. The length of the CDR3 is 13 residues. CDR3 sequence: CAHRTSGQETQYF. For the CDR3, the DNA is TGTGCCCACCGGACTAGCGGCCAAGAGACCCAGTACTTC.

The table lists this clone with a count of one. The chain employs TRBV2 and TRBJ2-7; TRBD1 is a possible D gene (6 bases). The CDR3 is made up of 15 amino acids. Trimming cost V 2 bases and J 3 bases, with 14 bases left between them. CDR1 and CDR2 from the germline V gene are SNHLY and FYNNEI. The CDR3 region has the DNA TGTGCCAGCAGTGAAAGCCAGGGGAGAATCTACGAGCAGTACTTC. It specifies CASSESQGRIYEQYF.

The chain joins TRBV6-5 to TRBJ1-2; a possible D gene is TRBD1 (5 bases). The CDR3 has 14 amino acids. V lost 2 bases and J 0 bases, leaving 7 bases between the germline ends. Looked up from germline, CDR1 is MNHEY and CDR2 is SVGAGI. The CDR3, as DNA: TGTGCCAGCAGTTACGACAGAACTAACTATGGCTACACCTTC. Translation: CASSYDRTNYGYTF.

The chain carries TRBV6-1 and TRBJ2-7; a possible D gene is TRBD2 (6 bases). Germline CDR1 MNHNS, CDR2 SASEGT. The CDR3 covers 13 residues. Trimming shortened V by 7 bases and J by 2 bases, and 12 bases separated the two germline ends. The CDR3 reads CASKPSATYEQYF. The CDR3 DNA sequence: TGTGCCAGCAAGCCTAGCGCAACCTACGAGCAGTACTTC.

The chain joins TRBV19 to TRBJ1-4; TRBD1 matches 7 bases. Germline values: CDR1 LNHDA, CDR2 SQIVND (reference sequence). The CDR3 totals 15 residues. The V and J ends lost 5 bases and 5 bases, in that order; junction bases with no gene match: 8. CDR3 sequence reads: CASSETGALNEKLFF. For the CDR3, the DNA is TGTGCCAGTAGTGAAACAGGGGCCCTCAATGAAAAACTGTTTTTT.

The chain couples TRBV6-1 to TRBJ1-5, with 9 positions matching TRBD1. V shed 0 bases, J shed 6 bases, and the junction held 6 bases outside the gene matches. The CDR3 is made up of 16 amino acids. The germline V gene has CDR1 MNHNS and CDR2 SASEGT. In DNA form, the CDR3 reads TGTGCCAGCAGTGAAGCCTCGGGACAGGGAAGTCAGCCCCAGCATTTT. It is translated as CASSEASGQGSQPQHF.

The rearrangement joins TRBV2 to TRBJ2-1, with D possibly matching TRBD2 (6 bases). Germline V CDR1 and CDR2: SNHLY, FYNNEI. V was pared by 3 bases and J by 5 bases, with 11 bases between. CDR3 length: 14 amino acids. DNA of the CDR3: TGTGCCAGCAGTGATGGAGGGAACCACAATGAGCAGTTCTTC. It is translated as CASSDGGNHNEQFF.

CDR3 amino acids: CASRPLNSGRHYEQYF. CDR3 coding DNA: TGCGCCAGCAGGCCTTTGAACAGCGGGAGGCACTACGAGCAGTACTTC. This chain joins TRBV5-1 and TRBJ2-7; 9 bases fit TRBD2. The germline gives CDR1 SGHRS, CDR2 YFSETQ. The CDR3 consists of 16 residues. V gave up 5 bases and J gave up 3 bases; unmatched junction bases: 12.

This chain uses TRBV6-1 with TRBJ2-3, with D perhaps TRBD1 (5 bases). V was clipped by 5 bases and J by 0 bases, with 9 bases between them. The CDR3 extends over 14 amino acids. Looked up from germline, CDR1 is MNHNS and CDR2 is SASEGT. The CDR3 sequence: CASSMGLSTDTQYF. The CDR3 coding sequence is TGTGCCAGCAGTATGGGGCTTAGCACAGATACGCAGTATTTT.

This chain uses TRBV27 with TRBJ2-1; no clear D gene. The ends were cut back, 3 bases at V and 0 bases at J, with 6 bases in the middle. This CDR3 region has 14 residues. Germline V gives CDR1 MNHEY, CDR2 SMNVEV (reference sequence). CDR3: CASSFLSSYNEQFF. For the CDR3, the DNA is TGTGCCAGCAGTTTTCTGAGCTCCTACAATGAGCAGTTCTTC.